These 27 T cell receptor beta chains originate from one sample sequenced in a study of blood T cell repertoires in COVID-19. Measured with immunoSEQ multiplex PCR; TCRdb has only the in-frame clones, and not every one. Of about 270,000 clones in the sample, 86% are singletons; the top ten hold around 8.8%. Sequences were obtained from peripheral blood. These TCRs come from a man aged 35 to 55 with active or convalescent COVID-19.

This clone appeared a single time. The gene calls are TRBV4-2 and TRBJ2-7, with TRBD2 matching 7 bases. Trimming removed 3 bases from V and 2 bases from J; junction bases left unmatched: 7. The CDR3 consists of 15 residues. Looked up from germline, CDR1 is LGHNA and CDR2 is YNFKEQ. CDR3 amino acids: CASSQGTRGAYEQYF. DNA for the CDR3: TGTGCCAGCAGCCAGGGAACCCGGGGGGCCTACGAGCAGTACTTC.

This clone has a single count. An end of the junction differs from the germline gene, which may be a read error. The CDR3, as DNA: TGCGCCAGCAGTTTGGAGGGGCGACGGGATGAAAAACTGTTTTTT. Its translation: CASSLEGRRDEKLFF. The chain carries TRBV5-1 and TRBJ1-4; the D gene is possibly TRBD1 (5 bases). Germline V gene data show CDR1 as SGHRS and CDR2 as YFSETQ. The length of the CDR3 is 15 residues.

Of note for this clone: Its ends do not fully match the called genes, so a read error is possible. The chain recombines TRBV6-2 or TRBV6-3 with TRBJ2-7; TRBD1 agrees at 9 bases. Germline values: CDR1 MNHEY, CDR2 SVGEGT. The CDR3 is made up of 12 amino acids. CDR3 coding DNA: TGTGCCAGCAGTTACTCGAGGGGGACAGGGACCTTC. Its protein is CASSYSRGTGTF.

The chain has TRBV6-2 or TRBV6-3 and TRBJ1-3; D remains unclear. V was shortened by 5 bases and J by 0 bases, with 8 bases between the two germline ends. Germline V gene lookup returns CDR1 MNHEY and CDR2 SVGEGT. This CDR3 region has 14 residues. The CDR3 sequence is CASSPLPSGNTIYF. CDR3 coding DNA: TGTGCCAGCAGTCCGCTACCCTCTGGAAACACCATATATTTT.

V and J are TRBV30 and TRBJ1-5, with a tentative D call TRBD1 (6 bases). CDR3 size: 15 residues. V was shortened by 3 bases and J by 11 bases, with 23 bases between the two germline ends. CDR1 is GTSNPN, CDR2 SVGIG, per germline (reference sequence). CDR3 DNA sequence: TGTGCCTGGAGCCCCGTGGGGGCCGGCATAGGAGCCCAGCATTTT. Translation: CAWSPVGAGIGAQHF. Variable domain in full (rest from reference TRBV30 and TRBJ1-5): SQTIHQWPATLVQPVGSPLSLECTVEGTSNPNLYWYRQAAGRGLQLLFYSVGIGQISSEVPQNLSASRPQDRQFILSSKKLLLSDSGFYLCAWSPVGAGIGAQHFGDGTRLSIL.

The sample holds one count of this clone. The chain employs TRBV15 and TRBJ1-1; D not resolved. Germline loops: CDR1 LNHNV, CDR2 YYDKDF (reference sequence). V lost 0 bases and J lost 5, with 16 bases in between. This CDR3 is 16 amino acids long. This CDR3 is CATSRDRWEVRTEAFF. The CDR3, as DNA: TGTGCCACCAGCAGAGATCGGTGGGAGGTGAGGACTGAAGCTTTCTTT.

This chain connects TRBV5-5 to TRBJ2-7; possibly TRBD2 for D (6 bases). The CDR3 covers 15 residues. In germline, CDR1 is SGHKS, CDR2 YYEKEE (reference sequence). V was trimmed by 0 bases and J by 7 bases, leaving 17 bases between them. CDR3 bases: TGTGCCAGCAGCTTGGTTTCCCCTCTAGCGTCTGAGCAGTACTTC. This sequence encodes CASSLVSPLASEQYF.

The V and J genes are TRBV3-1 (or the pseudogene TRBV3-2) and TRBJ1-2, with TRBD1 identical over 8 bases. Per germline, CDR1 LGHDT and CDR2 YNNKEL (reference sequence). This CDR3 contains 16 residues. Trimming took 0 bases from V and 5 from J; bases not matched to a gene: 8. DNA for the CDR3: TGTGCCAGCAGCCAAGAAGCGGCAGGGGGCAGATATGGCTACACCTTC. It is translated as CASSQEAAGGRYGYTF.

This clone was picked up a small number of times. In DNA, the CDR3 is TGTGCCAGCAGATTGACTAAGCCCTACGAGCAGTACTTC. Protein: CASRLTKPYEQYF. The chain carries TRBV6-5 and TRBJ2-7, with D possibly matching TRBD2 (5 bases). V dropped 6 bases and J dropped 2 bases, with 11 bases sitting between them. This CDR3 has 13 amino acids. The germline CDR1 and CDR2 sequences are MNHEY and SVGAGI.

CDR3 coding DNA: TGTGCCAGCAGCGGGACAGGGGGCTACGAGCAGTACTTC. This gives the protein CASSGTGGYEQYF. The chain couples TRBV6-5 to TRBJ2-7; 11 positions match TRBD1. Germline CDR1 reads MNHEY; CDR2 reads SVGAGI. CDR3 size: 13 residues. V trimming: 6 bases; J trimming: 3 bases; junction bases outside the gene matches: 1.

The CDR3 loop reads CSVRIIITDTQYF. The CDR3 DNA sequence: TGCAGCGTGCGGATCATCATCACAGATACGCAGTATTTT. This chain connects TRBV29-1 to TRBJ2-3; D gene unclear. CDR3 length equals 13 residues. Germline assignment: CDR1 SQVTM and CDR2 ANQGSEA. The germline V and J ends were trimmed by 6 bases and 2 bases, with 12 bases remaining between them.

The gene calls are TRBV3-1 (or the pseudogene TRBV3-2) and TRBJ2-3; 9 nucleotides align to TRBD2. CDR1 is LGHDT, CDR2 YNNKEL, per germline (reference sequence). Losses at the gene ends were 1 base for V and 3 bases for J; bases not matched to a gene: 5. The length of the CDR3 is 16 residues. The CDR3 DNA sequence: TGTGCCAGCAGCCAAGTGTCTAGCGGGAATACAGATACGCAGTATTTT. Its translation: CASSQVSSGNTDTQYF.

The CDR3 protein is CASSDHGTGSGYTF. DNA of the CDR3: TGCGCCAGCAGTGACCACGGGACAGGGAGTGGCTACACCTTC. The chain is built from TRBV10-2 and TRBJ1-2; 9 bases agree with TRBD1. The germline CDR1 and CDR2 sequences are WSHSY and SAAADI. V lost 3 bases, J lost 7 bases, and 6 bases stayed unmatched. The CDR3 covers 14 residues.

This chain connects TRBV6-5 to TRBJ2-3; D is unclear. This CDR3 is built from 15 residues. CDR1 and CDR2 (germline): MNHEY, SVGAGI. V lost 0 bases, J lost 2 bases, and 9 bases lay in between. The CDR3 DNA is TGTGCCAGCAGTTACTCTGGCAGAACCACAGATACGCAGTATTTT. It translates to CASSYSGRTTDTQYF.

The CDR3 region is CASSLVGGTGYNEQFF. The CDR3 region has the DNA TGTGCCAGCAGCTTAGTCGGGGGGACAGGTTACAATGAGCAGTTCTTC. The genes are TRBV11-3 and TRBJ2-1; D is possibly TRBD1 (8 bases). The V gene's germline CDR1 is SGHNT and CDR2 YENEEA. With 1 base removed from V and 4 bases from J, the gap between germline ends came to 14 bases. The CDR3 runs 16 residues. Full variable domain (rest looked up from reference TRBV11-3 and TRBJ2-1): EAGVVQSPRYKIIEKKQPVAFWCNPISGHNTLYWYLQNLGQGPELLIRYENEEAVDDSQLPKDRFSAERLKGVDSTLKIQPAELGDSAVYLCASSLVGGTGYNEQFFGPGTRLTVL.

This clone was seen only once. The V call is TRBV5-8, the J call TRBJ1-2; perhaps TRBD1 as D (6 bases). Germline V lookup: CDR1 SGHTS, CDR2 YDEGEE. V was clipped by 2 bases and J by 7 bases, with 18 bases between them. The CDR3 extends over 15 amino acids. The CDR3 protein is CASSLKTGAFRGYTF. DNA for the CDR3: TGTGCCAGCAGCTTAAAGACAGGCGCCTTTCGTGGCTACACCTTC.

This clone occurred a few times. This chain connects TRBV6-5 to TRBJ1-2; 7 nucleotides match TRBD1. The germline CDR1 and CDR2 sequences are MNHEY and SVGAGI. This CDR3 spans 12 amino acids. The junction had 5 bases not matched to a gene; V was cut back by 6 bases and J by 7 bases. The CDR3 loop is CASSPAGGGYTF. CDR3 DNA: TGTGCCAGCAGCCCAGCAGGGGGTGGCTACACCTTC.

The chain carries TRBV19 and TRBJ1-4; 8 bases match TRBD1. This CDR3 region has 14 residues. CDR1 LNHDA and CDR2 SQIVND come from the germline V gene (reference sequence). V shed 9 bases, J shed 7 bases, and the junction held 10 bases outside the gene matches. DNA of the CDR3: TGTGCCAGCGCTACAGGGGGAGCAGGTGAAAAACTGTTTTTT. This translates into CASATGGAGEKLFF.

The sample holds one count of this clone. J is TRBJ1-6 and V is TRBV7-2; possibly TRBD1 for D (5 bases). The CDR3 has 12 amino acids. CDR1 is SGHTA, CDR2 FQGNSA, per germline. Trimming pared 1 base from V and 10 bases from J, leaving 5 bases between. The CDR3 coding sequence is TGTGCCAGCAGCTTAGGGGGCTCACCCCTCCACTTT. Translation: CASSLGGSPLHF.

This chain uses TRBV28 with TRBJ1-2, with D tentatively TRBD1 (6 bases). The germline V gene has CDR1 MDHEN and CDR2 SYDVKM. V dropped 6 bases and J dropped 5 bases, with 19 bases sitting between them. This CDR3 has 15 amino acids. CDR3 coding DNA: TGTGCCAGCAGCACTGGGGGGGGCGTCGGGTATGGCTACACCTTC. As protein: CASSTGGGVGYGYTF.

This rearrangement joins TRBV27 to TRBJ1-2, with 7 positions matching TRBD1. This CDR3 has 14 amino acids. Unmatched junction bases numbered 5, after V lost 7 bases and J lost 0 bases. Germline assignment: CDR1 MNHEY and CDR2 SMNVEV (reference sequence). CDR3 loop: CASKNQGANYGYTF. CDR3 in DNA: TGTGCCAGCAAGAATCAGGGGGCTAACTATGGCTACACCTTC.

This clone was detected a few times. The chain is built from TRBV6-6 and TRBJ1-2; D remains unclear. V was shortened by 5 bases and J by 6 bases, with 7 bases between the two germline ends. The CDR3 extends over 11 amino acids. Germline V lookup: CDR1 MNHNY, CDR2 SVGAGI (reference sequence). The CDR3 region has the DNA TGTGCCAGCAGTCATAATAATGGCTACACCTTC. Protein sequence: CASSHNNGYTF.

The V gene is TRBV19, the J gene TRBJ1-4; 12 bases map to TRBD1. Losses at the gene ends were 7 bases for V and 3 bases for J; bases not matched to a gene: 9. Germline CDR1 LNHDA, CDR2 SQIVND (reference sequence). The CDR3 length is 17 residues. CDR3 DNA: TGTGCCAGTATGCCCGGGACAGGGGGCGCCTCTAATGAAAAACTGTTTTTT. This gives the protein CASMPGTGGASNEKLFF.

V is TRBV5-5 and J is TRBJ2-7; no clear D gene. The CDR3 loop spans 14 amino acids. Looked up from germline, CDR1 is SGHKS and CDR2 is YYEKEE (reference sequence). Between the trimmed V and J ends, which lost 0 bases and 2 bases, there was a span of 9 bases. DNA of the CDR3: TGTGCCAGCAGCTTGGACGGAGCGACCTACGAGCAGTACTTC. Protein sequence: CASSLDGATYEQYF.

The V and J genes are TRBV3-1 (or the pseudogene TRBV3-2) and TRBJ2-1; 11 nucleotides agree with TRBD1. With V trimmed by 6 bases and J by 6 bases, 4 bases remained unmatched. CDR3 length: 14 residues. The V gene's germline CDR1 is LGHDT and CDR2 YNNKEL (reference sequence). CDR3 loop: CASRRDRGFNEQFF. The CDR3 DNA is TGTGCCAGCAGGCGGGACAGGGGGTTCAATGAGCAGTTCTTC.

The V call is TRBV21-1, the J call TRBJ2-5; the table's D call TRBD1 went unverified against the DNA. TRBV21-1 is described as a pseudogene. This CDR3 comprises 19 residues. In nucleotides, the CDR3 is TGTGCCAGCAGCAAAGTCTTGGGGGACAGGGGGCCGGGGAGTGAGACCCAGTACTTC. The encoded protein is CASSKVLGDRGPGSETQYF.

The chain recombines TRBV10-1 with TRBJ2-7; 8 bases align to TRBD1. The CDR3 runs to 16 residues. The J segment lost 5 bases and the V segment lost 6 bases, leaving 15 bases of the junction unmatched. CDR1 is WNHNN and CDR2 is SYGVQD in the germline V gene (reference sequence). DNA for the CDR3: TGCGCCAGCAGCGACGTCCCCGGGACAGGAGATAACGAGCAGTACTTC. Translation: CASSDVPGTGDNEQYF.